The clone carrying this TCR beta chain was found a few times. Its antigen is as yet unknown. The data derive from a study of cytomegalovirus exposure and HLA in healthy donors. Study observations and caveats: In vitro, three CMV-associated chains proved specific for CMV antigens. Reports showed the classifier diagnosing cytomegalovirus status with high specificity and sensitivity.

Clones were sequenced by immunoSEQ multiplex PCR, and TCRdb holds only the in-frame ones, with some missing. This table has some 130,000 clones, around nine tenths appearing once. Per germline, CDR1 GTSNPN and CDR2 SVGIG (reference sequence). V lost 1 base and J lost 9, with 15 bases in between. This CDR3 region has 13 residues. The chain employs TRBV30 and TRBJ1-2; no clear D. The sample was PBMCs. This receptor was identified in a woman younger than 30 in good health and CMV-seropositive. The CDR3 loop is CAWSGQRTSSYTF. CDR3 nucleotides: TGTGCCTGGAGTGGGCAGCGAACCTCGAGCTACACCTTC.